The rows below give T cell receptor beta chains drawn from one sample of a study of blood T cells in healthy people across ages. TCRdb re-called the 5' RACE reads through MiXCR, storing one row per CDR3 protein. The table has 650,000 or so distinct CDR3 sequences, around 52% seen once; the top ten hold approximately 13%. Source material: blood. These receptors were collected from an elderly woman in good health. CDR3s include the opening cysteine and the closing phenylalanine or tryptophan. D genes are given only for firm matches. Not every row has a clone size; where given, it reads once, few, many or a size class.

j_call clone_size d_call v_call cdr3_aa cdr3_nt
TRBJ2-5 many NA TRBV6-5 CASSYIGGPRYTGETQYF TGTGCCAGCAGTTACATAGGGGGGCCCCGTTATACTGGGGAGACCCAGTACTTC
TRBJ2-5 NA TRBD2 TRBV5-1 CASSQDPTSEKETQYF TGCGCCAGCAGCCAGGACCCTACTAGCGAGAAAGAGACCCAGTACTTC
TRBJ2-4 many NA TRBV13 CASGQSFGKNIQYF TGTGCCAGCGGACAGTCTTTCGGCAAAAACATTCAGTACTTC
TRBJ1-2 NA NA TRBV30 CAWSVLTDNGYTF TGTGCCTGGAGTGTATTGACGGACAATGGCTACACCTTC
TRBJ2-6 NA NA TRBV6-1 CASSDWAGRRSGANVLTF TGTGCCAGCAGTGATTGGGCAGGGAGGCGCTCTGGGGCCAACGTCCTGACTTTC
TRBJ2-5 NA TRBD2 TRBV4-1 CASSQGEALAGLQETQYF TGCGCCAGCAGCCAAGGGGAAGCTCTAGCGGGGCTGCAAGAGACCCAGTACTTC
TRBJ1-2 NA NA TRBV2 CASRVGGSYGYTF TGTGCCAGCAGAGTCGGGGGTTCCTATGGCTACACCTTC
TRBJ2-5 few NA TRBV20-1 CSADKRGAQEQYF TGCAGTGCCGACAAACGGGGGGCTCAAGAGCAGTACTTC
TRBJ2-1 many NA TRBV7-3 CASSLEPGHEQFF TGTGCCAGCAGCTTAGAGCCAGGCCATGAGCAGTTCTTC
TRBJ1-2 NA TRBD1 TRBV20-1 CSGYGTVDYYGYTF TGCAGTGGTTACGGGACAGTTGATTACTATGGCTACACCTTC
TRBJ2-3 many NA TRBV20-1 CSARSQDTQYF TGCAGTGCGAGATCTCAAGATACGCAGTATTTT
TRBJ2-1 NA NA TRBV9 CASSGAKGGAGEQFF TGTGCCAGCAGCGGAGCTAAGGGGGGGGCAGGTGAGCAGTTCTTC
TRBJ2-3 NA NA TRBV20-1 CSANLLATQYF TGCAGTGCTAATCTGCTAGCTACGCAGTATTTT
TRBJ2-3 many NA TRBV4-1 CASSHNLPGGGTQYF TGCGCCAGCAGCCATAACCTCCCGGGTGGAGGTACGCAGTATTTT
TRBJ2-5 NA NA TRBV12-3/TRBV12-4 CASSFKADTIEQYF TGTGCCAGCAGTTTTAAGGCAGATACAATTGAGCAGTACTTC
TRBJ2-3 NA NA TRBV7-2 CASSLDGGAPVLNTQYF TGTGCCAGCAGCTTAGATGGGGGGGCGCCGGTTTTGAATACGCAGTATTTT
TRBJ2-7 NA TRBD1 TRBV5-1 CASSLTGQGNEQYF TGCGCCAGCAGCTTAACGGGACAGGGGAACGAGCAGTACTTC
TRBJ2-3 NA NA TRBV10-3 CAISDHRTVVDTQYF TGTGCCATCAGTGACCACAGGACAGTGGTAGATACGCAGTATTTT
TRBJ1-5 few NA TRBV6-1 CASGGDRTSNQPQHF TGTGCCAGCGGGGGTGATAGGACGAGCAATCAGCCCCAGCATTTT
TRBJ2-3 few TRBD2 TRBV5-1 CASGPGGAADTQYF TGCGCCAGCGGCCCGGGAGGGGCCGCAGATACGCAGTATTTT
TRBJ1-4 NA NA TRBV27 CASSRRIPFEKLFF TGTGCCAGCAGCCGCAGGATTCCCTTCGAAAAACTGTTTTTT
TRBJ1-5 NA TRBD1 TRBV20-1 CSASGTGTPRQPQHF TGCAGTGCCTCCGGGACAGGGACCCCCCGACAGCCCCAGCATTTT
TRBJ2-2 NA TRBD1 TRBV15 CATSRGVTQGARNTGELFF TGTGCCACCAGCAGAGGCGTAACCCAGGGGGCGAGGAACACCGGGGAGCTGTTTTTT
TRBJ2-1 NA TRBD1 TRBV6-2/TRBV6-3 CASSTYFGTGTYNEQFF TGTGCCAGCAGTACCTACTTCGGGACAGGAACCTACAATGAGCAGTTCTTC
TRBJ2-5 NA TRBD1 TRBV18 CASSARQGLAETQYF TGTGCCAGCTCGGCGCGACAGGGGCTAGCAGAGACCCAGTACTTC
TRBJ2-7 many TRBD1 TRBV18 CASSPRTGNHEQYF TGTGCCAGCTCACCAAGGACAGGGAATCACGAGCAGTACTTC
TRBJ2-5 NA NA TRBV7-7 CASSLQPGKVTQYF TGTGCCAGCAGCTTACAGCCAGGGAAGGTGACCCAGTACTTC
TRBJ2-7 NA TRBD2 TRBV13 CASSPMPSGGPEQYF TGTGCCAGCAGCCCAATGCCTAGCGGGGGCCCAGAGCAGTACTTC